The clone carrying this TCR beta chain was counted between two and nine times. The data are from a study of T cell responses to AZD1222 COVID-19 vaccine. Clones were read by immunoSEQ multiplex PCR, and TCRdb kept only the in-frame ones, dropping some. This table has 99,000 or so clones, about nine tenths appearing once. Trimming stripped 0 bases from V and 5 bases from J, with 13 bases between. Germline CDR1 is MNHEY and CDR2 is SVGAGI. The CDR3 has 15 amino acids. The sample here was peripheral blood, taken on day 0 of AZD1222 vaccination. The J gene is TRBJ2-5, the V gene TRBV6-5, with D tentatively TRBD2 (6 bases). This receptor was taken from an adult in good health. CDR3 loop: CASSYSFTGGETQYF. The CDR3, as DNA: TGTGCCAGCAGTTACTCGTTTACTGGGGGGGAGACCCAGTACTTC.